This T cell receptor (beta chain) appears in the sequencing data of a study of blood T cells in healthy people across ages. The second PCR ran roughly 7 to 12 cycles with a sample-barcoded 5' primer and J-beta primers. Each cDNA molecule received a tag from a template-switch adaptor that had 12 random nucleotides. Each CDR3 protein gets one entry after TCRdb re-called the 5' RACE reads with MiXCR. Here the sample spans around 790,000 distinct CDR3 sequences, about 42% being singletons. This CDR3 is built from 14 residues. V lost 2 bases to trimming and J lost 8 bases; unmatched junction nucleotides: 6. Germline CDR1 reads DFQATT; CDR2 reads SNEGSKA (reference sequence). This clonotype was detected only a few times.

The chain carries TRBV20-1 and TRBJ2-3, with 11 bases lining up with TRBD2. The receptor was isolated from a man aged 55 to 70 in good health. Sequenced: blood. Here the CDR3 reads CSARLAGGGGTQYF. In DNA, the CDR3 is TGCAGTGCTAGACTAGCGGGGGGAGGGGGTACGCAGTATTTT.